The sequence of this T cell receptor beta chain was determined in a study of T cells expressing NK-cell markers (dated by TCRdb to the early 2020s). A note on the overall study: Fewer than ten donors provided sorted CD3+CD56+NKG2C+, CD3+CD56+NKG2C- and CD3+CD56-NKG2C+ T-cell subsets, whose TCR beta-chain repertoires were profiled. Among the eight sequenced donors, seven were HCMV-seropositive and one was HCMV-seronegative. Randomly selected healthy volunteers, three men and five women, were used as the eight sequenced donors. The libraries were sequenced on Illumina HiSeq 2000/2500, MiSeq or NextSeq, producing 2 x 150 bp reads. What the study reported, not specific to this receptor: It remained unclear whether the expanded NKG2C-expressing T cell clones were specific for HCMV antigens. For six donors, the dominant CD3+CD56+NKG2C+ clonotypes were among the top 10 CD8+ clonotypes and accounted for roughly 1.0-8% of CD8+ T cells. Those dominant clonotypes were again the most abundant among CD3+CD56-NKG2C+ cells in a handful of donors, at about 28.3-60.1%.

TCRdb lists the instrument as Illumina HiSeq 2000. 5'RACE template switching, by which a universal primer site and unique molecular identifiers were added, was used to make TCR beta cDNA libraries. Priming for cDNA synthesis came from the TCR beta constant segment, and two successive PCR amplification steps followed. The source study handled its data this way. MIGEC was used to demultiplex reads and group the reads by UMI, and MiTCR was used to assemble and quantify clonotypes. To exclude erroneous sequences, any TCR cDNA sequence not supported by at least two reads was discarded. The tcR package was used for downstream repertoire analysis, and clonotypes were matched across fractions by CDR3 nucleotide sequence plus V segment. VDJmatch was used to annotate antigen specificity against VDJdb, with one amino acid substitution in CDR3 allowed. Each CDR3 protein sequence appears as one entry after TCRdb reprocessed the reads, and no DNA is included. These V and J calls derive from TCRdb rather than the authors' analysis. The record for this sample contains hundreds of thousands of distinct CDR3 sequences. The ten largest clones take up approximately 7% of the sample.

CDR1 GTSNPN and CDR2 SVGIG are derived from the germline V gene (reference sequence). Its CDR3 holds 14 amino acids, cysteine through phenylalanine. No DNA has been recorded. To note about this clonotype: Its cognate antigen has yet to be identified.

A commercial ELISA kit detecting HCMV-specific IgG in serum was used to determine HCMV serostatus. Ficoll density gradient centrifugation was used to isolate peripheral blood mononuclear cells from blood. This clonotype was sampled from a woman aged 18 to 75 in good health. Material: blood T cells: a sorted CD56 or NKG2C T cell subset, CD4+ or CD8+ T cells, or bulk PBMC T cells (not recorded which). Here the chain combines TRBV30 and TRBJ2-5; absent DNA, TCRdb's TRBD1 call cannot be checked. This receptor has the CDR3 CAWSKQAPSGDQYF.